This T cell receptor (beta chain) was recovered during a study of blood T cell repertoires in COVID-19. Turning to the study itself: Spain, Italy and the United States supplied samples that represented acute and convalescent COVID-19.

Measured with immunoSEQ multiplex PCR; TCRdb has only the in-frame clones, and not every one. Among around 69,000 clones listed, roughly 80% were seen once. The CDR3 spans 15 residues. Trimming cost V 6 bases and J 0 bases, with 12 bases left between them. The germline CDR1 and CDR2 sequences are MNHEY and SVGAGI. Sequenced sample: peripheral blood. The receptor was isolated from a woman aged 55-69 years with acute or convalescent COVID-19. The chain employs TRBV6-5 and TRBJ1-5; D is unclear. The CDR3 sequence is CASSAGLASNQPQHF. The CDR3 bases are TGTGCCAGCAGCGCGGGCCTCGCTAGCAATCAGCCCCAGCATTTT.